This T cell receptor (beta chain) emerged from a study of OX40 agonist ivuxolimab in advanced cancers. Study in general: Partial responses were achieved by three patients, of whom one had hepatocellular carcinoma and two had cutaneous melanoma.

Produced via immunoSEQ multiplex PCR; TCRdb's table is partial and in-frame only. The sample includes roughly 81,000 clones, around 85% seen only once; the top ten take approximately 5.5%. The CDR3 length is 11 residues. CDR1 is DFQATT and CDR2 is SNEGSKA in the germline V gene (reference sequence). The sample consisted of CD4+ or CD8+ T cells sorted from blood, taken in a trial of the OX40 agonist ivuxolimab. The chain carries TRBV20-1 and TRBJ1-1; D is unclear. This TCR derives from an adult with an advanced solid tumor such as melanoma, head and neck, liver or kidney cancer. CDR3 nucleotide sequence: TGCAGAGTATGGGGGAACACTGAAGCTTTCTTT. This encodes CRVWGNTEAFF.